This paragraph covers one TCR beta chain sequence. Its antigen is unknown. The data belong to a study of siplizumab effects on memory and regulatory T cells. Broader study findings: Contribution to the alloresponse seemed major for naive T cells, which also seemed more diverse than memory cells. Alloreactive sequences tracing back to unstimulated CD4+ memory cells fell significantly with siplizumab. Assignment to unstimulated subsets succeeded for only a minor fraction of the alloreactive clones. Roughly 80-95% of proliferating CD4+ or CD8+ clones defied assignment to a naive or memory phenotype.

The method was immunoSEQ multiplex PCR; TCRdb's version includes in-frame clones alone and lacks a portion of them. The repertoire holds approximately 110,000 clones, with 85% to 95% as singletons. CDR3 length: 17 residues. V was cut by 1 base and J by 3 bases, with 16 bases left in between. The germline CDR1 and CDR2 sequences are MGHRA and YSYEKL. The sequenced material came from CD4+ T cells sorted from blood. The V and J genes are TRBV4-1 and TRBJ2-1, with a possible D match to TRBD2 (5 bases). The receptor comes from a human donor in good health. CDR3: CASSQGRVPRGYNEQFF. The CDR3 DNA reads TGCGCCAGCAGCCAAGGTCGCGTTCCCCGGGGCTACAATGAGCAGTTCTTC.